This TCR beta chain is from a study of blood T cell repertoires in COVID-19. About the research overall: PBMCs, B-cell-depleted T cells, or T cells were the source of the cDNA or gDNA that made up the material.

Only in-frame clones appear in the TCRdb table, and some are missing; sequencing was by immunoSEQ multiplex PCR. The sample has about 87,000 clones, roughly four fifths seen once. Between the trimmed V and J ends, which lost 5 bases and 0 bases, there was a span of 8 bases. From germline, CDR1 is LNHNV and CDR2 YYDKDF (reference sequence). The CDR3 runs to 13 residues. The chain couples TRBV15 to TRBJ2-7; D unresolved. This TCR came from a woman aged 70 to 79 with acute or convalescent COVID-19. The sequenced sample consisted of peripheral blood. This CDR3 reads CATSESLSYEQYF. The CDR3 DNA sequence: TGTGCCACCAGCGAGTCACTCTCCTACGAGCAGTACTTC.